A single sample is the source of the 32 T cell receptor beta chains below, sequenced in a study of T-cell memory formation after mild COVID-19. TCRdb recomputed calls from the 5' RACE reads with MiXCR, one row per CDR3 protein. This sample has roughly 610,000 distinct CDR3 sequences, with 15% to 20% found just once. Sample: PBMCs or a T cell subset sorted from them (not recorded which). The receptors were sampled from an adult woman who had mild COVID-19 (a few samples of this study predate the infection). Cell type and time point are not known.

The rearrangement uses TRBV7-9 and TRBJ1-2, with a possible D match to TRBD1 (6 bases). Germline V lookup: CDR1 SEHNR, CDR2 FQNEAQ (reference sequence). This CDR3 contains 13 residues. The germline V and J ends were trimmed by 7 bases and 8 bases, with 17 bases remaining between them. CDR3 in amino acids: CASNPPGANGYTF. The CDR3 nucleotides read TGTGCCAGCAACCCTCCAGGGGCGAACGGCTACACCTTC.

Ten or more counts support this clonotype. This chain connects TRBV20-1 to TRBJ1-3; D call uncertain. Germline lookup yields CDR1 DFQATT and CDR2 SNEGSKA (reference sequence). The CDR3 totals 15 residues. The V end was cut by 0 bases, the J end by 0 bases, with 9 bases between. CDR3 nucleotide sequence: TGCAGTGCTAGAGAAGGGCTCCCCTCTGGAAACACCATATATTTT. Encoded protein: CSAREGLPSGNTIYF.

This chain uses TRBV4-3 with TRBJ2-3; D may be TRBD1 (6 bases). Trimming cost V 2 bases and J 4 bases, with 13 bases left between them. The CDR3 contains 15 residues. CDR1 is LGHNA, CDR2 YSLEER, per germline. CDR3 region: CASSQSARQADTQYF. The CDR3 coding sequence is TGCGCCAGCAGCCAAAGTGCTAGACAGGCAGATACGCAGTATTTT.

The chain has TRBV9 and TRBJ1-1; D is unresolved. Germline CDR1 SGDLS, CDR2 YYNGEE. The CDR3 covers 14 residues. The V and J ends lost 0 bases and 0 bases respectively, with 6 bases between them. The CDR3 loop reads CASSVAAMNTEAFF. In nucleotides, the CDR3 is TGTGCCAGCAGCGTAGCAGCAATGAACACTGAAGCTTTCTTT.

This clonotype showed up just a few times. V is TRBV13 and J is TRBJ1-1, with no clear D. Trimming took off 4 bases at V and 3 bases at J, with 6 bases between the two ends. Germline CDR1 PRHDT, CDR2 FYEKMQ (reference sequence). The CDR3 is made up of 12 amino acids. Written as DNA, the CDR3 is TGTGCCAGCAGCTCACCGTACACTGAAGCTTTCTTT. Encoded protein: CASSSPYTEAFF.

This clonotype was recorded a few times. The rearrangement links TRBV19 to TRBJ2-3; 10 bases are a match to TRBD2. With 3 bases clipped from V and 2 bases from J, the junction kept 11 bases outside the gene matches. Germline lookup yields CDR1 LNHDA and CDR2 SQIVND (reference sequence). CDR3 length equals 18 residues. CDR3 loop: CASSMYGEREGVTDTQYF. CDR3 nucleotides: TGTGCCAGTAGTATGTATGGTGAGCGGGAGGGCGTCACAGATACGCAGTATTTT.

There are a few counts of this clonotype. The chain is built from TRBV4-1 and TRBJ2-3; D might be TRBD1 (6 bases). This CDR3 region has 16 residues. From germline, CDR1 is MGHRA and CDR2 YSYEKL. Trimming removed 3 bases at V and 0 bases at J, with 13 bases between. For the CDR3, the DNA is TGCGCCAGCAGCCACCCCTCAGGGGAAAGCACAGATACGCAGTATTTT. Its translation is CASSHPSGESTDTQYF.

The chain is built from TRBV4-2 and TRBJ2-2; tentatively, D is TRBD2 (6 bases). V gave up 5 bases and J gave up 6 bases, with 16 bases separating them. This CDR3 is 15 amino acids long. Germline V gene data show CDR1 as LGHNA and CDR2 as YNFKEQ. The CDR3 loop is CASSSHPSSAGELFF. In nucleotides, the CDR3 is TGTGCCAGCAGCTCCCACCCCTCTAGCGCCGGGGAGCTGTTTTTT.

There are a few counts of this clonotype. V usage is TRBV9 and J usage is TRBJ1-5, with D unresolved. The CDR3 contains 13 residues. V was shortened by 4 bases and J by 6 bases, with 11 bases between the two germline ends. Germline CDR1 and CDR2: SGDLS and YYNGEE. The CDR3 region is CASSPSGAQPQHF. DNA for the CDR3: TGTGCCAGCAGCCCCAGCGGCGCTCAGCCCCAGCATTTT.

This clonotype was counted a few times. The genes are TRBV5-1 and TRBJ1-2; no reliable D call. CDR1 SGHRS and CDR2 YFSETQ come from the germline V gene. CDR3 length: 14 amino acids. V lost 6 bases and J lost 4, with 16 bases in between. CDR3 DNA sequence: TGCGCCAGCAAAGAGGAAGACCATCTCTATGGCTACACCTTC. Protein product: CASKEEDHLYGYTF.

This clonotype is deemed medium-sized (0.01 to 0.1%). In DNA form, the CDR3 reads TGTGCCAGCAGTTACTCCGGGGGGCGCGGCCCCGCTAGCACAGATACGCAGTATTTT. Protein sequence: CASSYSGGRGPASTDTQYF. The V gene is TRBV6-6, the J gene TRBJ2-3, with a tentative D call TRBD2 (7 bases). From germline, CDR1 is MNHNY and CDR2 SVGAGI (reference sequence). This CDR3 is built from 19 residues. V was cut by 0 bases and J by 0 bases, with 19 bases left in between.

The sample holds a few counts of this clonotype. The chain carries TRBV6-5 and TRBJ2-1; TRBD1 matches 10 bases. The CDR3 contains 14 residues. The ends lost 8 bases at V and 7 bases at J; junction bases unmatched: 8. Germline assignment: CDR1 MNHEY and CDR2 SVGAGI. CDR3 DNA sequence: TGTGCCAGCTGTCTGGACAGGGGGGCGAATGAGCAGTTCTTC. Translation gives CASCLDRGANEQFF.

This clonotype turned up a few times. The chain links TRBV21-1 to TRBJ1-5; the table's D call, TRBD1, was not checked against the DNA. TRBV21-1 is labeled a pseudogene. This CDR3 has 16 residues. CDR3 DNA sequence: TGTGCCAGCAGCAAAGTACCGGGGCAGGGCCATCAGCCCCAGCATTTT. Protein sequence: CASSKVPGQGHQPQHF.

This clonotype came up a few times. The rearrangement uses TRBV7-6 and TRBJ2-7, with a possible D match to TRBD1 (6 bases). Trimming took 5 bases from V and 5 from J, leaving 19 bases between them. Germline CDR1 and CDR2: SGHVS and FNYEAQ. This CDR3 spans 15 amino acids. The CDR3 is CASSASTGYPHEQYF. The CDR3 DNA is TGTGCCAGCAGCGCGTCCACAGGGTACCCCCACGAGCAGTACTTC.

Many counts were recorded for this clonotype. This chain's CDR3 is CSVLGGSGNTGELFF. For the CDR3, the DNA is TGCAGCGTTTTGGGGGGCTCGGGGAACACCGGGGAGCTGTTTTTT. The chain is built from TRBV29-1 and TRBJ2-2; either TRBD1 or TRBD2 may supply D (6 bases each). The CDR3 is made up of 15 amino acids. CDR1 is SQVTM, CDR2 ANQGSEA, per germline. Trimming cost V 5 bases and J 1 base, with 14 bases left between them.

This clonotype was observed at least ten times. This chain uses TRBV12-3 or TRBV12-4 with TRBJ1-1, with D tentatively TRBD1 (6 bases). The CDR3 is made up of 16 amino acids. The V gene lost 4 bases and the J gene lost 0 bases, with 15 bases spanning the gap. The CDR3, as DNA: TGTGCCAGCAGTTCCCCGGGGGGCGAGGTGAACACTGAAGCTTTCTTT. Translation gives CASSSPGGEVNTEAFF.

This clonotype has a handful of counts. The J gene is TRBJ1-5, the V gene TRBV27; no clear D. Trimming cost V 8 bases and J 7 bases, with 6 bases left between them. CDR1 is MNHEY, CDR2 SMNVEV, per germline (reference sequence). The CDR3 runs 10 residues. CDR3 region: CASGRQPQHF. The DNA of the CDR3 is TGTGCCAGCGGGCGGCAGCCCCAGCATTTT.

In this sample, this clonotype turned up a few times. V usage is TRBV28 and J usage is TRBJ2-2; tentative D call: TRBD1 (7 bases). The germline V gene has CDR1 MDHEN and CDR2 SYDVKM. The CDR3 loop spans 16 amino acids. The V and J ends lost 6 bases and 0 bases respectively, with 14 bases between them. CDR3 in amino acids: CASRGGQFANTGELFF. As DNA, the CDR3 is TGTGCCAGCAGGGGGGGACAGTTCGCGAACACCGGGGAGCTGTTTTTT.

The table lists this clonotype with a few counts. The chain carries TRBV12-3 or TRBV12-4 and TRBJ2-2; the D gene is possibly TRBD2 (6 bases). The CDR3 runs to 13 residues. Trimming took off 10 bases at V and 1 base at J, with 10 bases between the two ends. DNA for the CDR3: TGTGCCACCGTGCGGGAGAACACCGGGGAGCTGTTTTTT. Protein product: CATVRENTGELFF.

This clonotype appeared a single time. This sequence joins TRBV3-1 and TRBJ2-7; maybe TRBD1 (6 bases). Looked up from germline, CDR1 is LGHDT and CDR2 is YNNKEL (reference sequence). The length of the CDR3 is 14 residues. V was trimmed by 4 bases and J by 5 bases, leaving 15 bases between them. CDR3 sequence (DNA): TGTGCCAGCAGCCGACAGGCCGGAGCCCACGAGCAGTACTTC. This sequence encodes CASSRQAGAHEQYF.

The chain combines TRBV4-1 with TRBJ1-5; D may be TRBD1 (5 bases). Trimming stripped 0 bases from V and 6 bases from J, with 12 bases between. The CDR3 totals 15 residues. Germline V lookup: CDR1 MGHRA, CDR2 YSYEKL. CDR3: CASSQEWDVPQPQHF. Written as DNA, the CDR3 is TGCGCCAGCAGCCAAGAATGGGACGTCCCTCAGCCCCAGCATTTT.

V and J are TRBV24-1 and TRBJ1-2, with D uncertain. This CDR3 has 14 amino acids. The germline V and J ends were trimmed by 2 bases and 6 bases, with 12 bases remaining between them. The germline V gene has CDR1 KGHDR and CDR2 SFDVKD. This chain's CDR3 is CATSDSERLDGYTF. The CDR3 region has the DNA TGTGCCACCAGTGATTCAGAACGCCTCGATGGCTACACCTTC.

The genes are TRBV27 and TRBJ2-7, with 7 bases aligning to TRBD1. The V gene's germline CDR1 is MNHEY and CDR2 SMNVEV (reference sequence). The length of the CDR3 is 15 residues. V shed 6 bases, J shed 6 bases, and the junction held 14 bases outside the gene matches. CDR3 sequence (DNA): TGTGCCAGCAGCTCCTACAGGGGTCGAGTGCGCGAGCAGTACTTC. It specifies CASSSYRGRVREQYF.

The chain uses TRBV11-2 and TRBJ2-3; possible D gene TRBD1, 5 bases. CDR1 and CDR2 (germline): SGHAT, FQNNGV. V shed 2 bases and J shed 2 bases, with 17 bases lying between them. The CDR3 has 17 residues. This CDR3 is CASSLLGLRGPTDTQYF. Here the CDR3 DNA reads TGTGCCAGCAGCTTATTGGGGCTGAGAGGCCCCACAGATACGCAGTATTTT.

CDR3 DNA: TGCGCCAGCAGCTTGGAGGACAGACGGGATAGACTGTTTTTT. Translation: CASSLEDRRDRLFF. The V call is TRBV5-1, the J call TRBJ1-4, with a weak D call TRBD1 (6 bases). V dropped 0 bases and J dropped 13 bases, with 16 bases sitting between them. This CDR3 has 14 residues. Germline assignment: CDR1 SGHRS and CDR2 YFSETQ. The full variable domain, completed using reference TRBV5-1 and TRBJ1-4, is KAGVTQTPRYLIKTRGQQVTLSCSPISGHRSVSWYQQTPGQGLQFLFEYFSETQRNKGNFPGRFSGRQFSNSRSEMNVSTLELGDSALYLCASSLEDRRDRLFFGSGTQLSVL.

The chain is built from TRBV4-1 and TRBJ2-6; D is possibly TRBD1 (6 bases). The CDR3 runs 20 residues. Trimming cost V 3 bases and J 1 base, with 22 bases left between them. CDR1 and CDR2 from the germline V gene are MGHRA and YSYEKL. The DNA of the CDR3 is TGCGCCAGCAGCCAGCACCACTACGGCAGGGGAACTTCTGGGGCCAACGTCCTGACTTTC. Amino acids: CASSQHHYGRGTSGANVLTF.

This clonotype was counted ten times or more. V usage is TRBV5-1 and J usage is TRBJ2-7; TRBD1 matches at 8 bases. Germline CDR1 is SGHRS and CDR2 is YFSETQ. The CDR3 totals 12 residues. V trimming: 7 bases; J trimming: 7 bases; junction bases outside the gene matches: 7. Here the CDR3 DNA reads TGCGCCAGCCAAGGGACAGGTGGGGAGCAGTACTTC. It yields the protein CASQGTGGEQYF.

This clonotype appeared a few times. The V and J genes are TRBV20-1 and TRBJ1-5; 8 nucleotides agree with TRBD1. This CDR3 is built from 14 residues. The germline V gene encodes CDR1 DFQATT and CDR2 SNEGSKA (reference sequence). V trimming: 5 bases; J trimming: 7 bases; junction bases outside the gene matches: 10. Here the CDR3 reads CSAQGGQDSQPQHF. DNA for the CDR3: TGCAGTGCTCAGGGGGGACAGGACTCCCAGCCCCAGCATTTT.

This clonotype was seen more than once but under ten times. The gene calls are TRBV27 and TRBJ2-1; D gene unclear. CDR1 is MNHEY and CDR2 is SMNVEV in the germline V gene (reference sequence). V was pared by 6 bases and J by 10 bases, with 16 bases between. The CDR3 spans 13 residues. CDR3 sequence (DNA): TGTGCCAGCAGCCCCCCCAATTCCAGGGAGCAGTTCTTC. Protein sequence: CASSPPNSREQFF.

This chain connects TRBV6-2 or TRBV6-3 to TRBJ2-1; D is unresolved. Trimming removed 6 bases at V and 10 bases at J, with 16 bases between. In germline, CDR1 is MNHEY, CDR2 SVGEGT. The CDR3 runs to 13 residues. CDR3 residues: CASSPSIALEQFF. Here the CDR3 DNA reads TGTGCCAGCAGCCCCTCGATAGCATTAGAGCAGTTCTTC.

The gene calls are TRBV4-1 and TRBJ1-5, with a weak D call TRBD1 (5 bases). V gave up 3 bases and J gave up 6 bases, with 18 bases separating them. The CDR3 is made up of 16 amino acids. From germline, CDR1 is MGHRA and CDR2 YSYEKL. The CDR3 DNA follows: TGCGCCAGCAGCCAGCGGGGACCCGGAGATGGTCAGCCCCAGCATTTT. Translation: CASSQRGPGDGQPQHF.

The chain recombines TRBV7-9 with TRBJ2-1; D might be TRBD1 or TRBD2, each matching 6 bases. The CDR3 is 16 amino acids. Trimming took off 1 base at V and 3 bases at J, with 13 bases between the two ends. Germline V gene lookup returns CDR1 SEHNR and CDR2 FQNEAQ (reference sequence). CDR3 protein: CASSLGSRGRYNEQFF. CDR3 nucleotides: TGTGCCAGCAGCTTAGGTAGCCGGGGGCGCTACAATGAGCAGTTCTTC.